These T cell receptor beta chains were read from a single sample in a study of blood T cell repertoires in COVID-19. Sequencing used immunoSEQ multiplex PCR; TCRdb keeps in-frame clones, though not all of them. The sample has some 250,000 clones, approximately 80% seen once. The sequencing sample was made of peripheral blood. Receptor source: a woman aged 80 or older with COVID-19, enrolled during active disease. CDR3s include the opening cysteine and the closing phenylalanine or tryptophan. D genes are given only for firm matches. Rows may omit the clone size; those that give it use once, few, many or a size class.

size	D	V	J	CDR3	DNA
once	TRBD1	TRBV6-5	TRBJ1-1	CASSRDRVTEAFF	TGTGCCAGCAGCCGGGACAGGGTCACTGAAGCTTTCTTT
NA	TRBD1	TRBV3-1/TRBV3-2	TRBJ2-7	CASSSPGQDRANEQYF	TGTGCCAGCAGCTCCCCGGGACAGGACCGGGCGAACGAGCAGTACTTC
NA	NA	TRBV6-2/TRBV6-3	TRBJ1-2	CASSRQELTNYGYTF	TGTGCCAGCAGCCGACAGGAGTTAACTAACTATGGCTACACCTTC
NA	TRBD2	TRBV7-9	TRBJ2-5	CASSDPRQSGGTQYF	TGTGCCAGCAGCGATCCTCGACAGTCGGGGGGGACCCAGTACTTC
NA	NA	TRBV15	TRBJ2-2	CATSRDEGFNTGELFF	TGTGCCACCAGCAGAGATGAGGGATTTAACACCGGGGAGCTGTTTTTT
once	NA	TRBV4-1	TRBJ1-2	CASSQALQGRGGYTF	TGCGCCAGCAGCCAAGCGCTACAGGGTCGAGGAGGCTACACCTTC
NA	TRBD1	TRBV2	TRBJ1-5	CASTKGGKENQPQHF	TGTGCCAGCACTAAAGGGGGCAAGGAAAATCAGCCCCAACATTTT
NA	TRBD2	TRBV7-2	TRBJ2-1	CASSLVGTSGLSSYNEQFF	TGTGCCAGCAGCTTAGTCGGGACTAGCGGGTTAAGCTCCTACAATGAGCAGTTCTTC
NA	NA	TRBV19	TRBJ1-5	CASSKGISQGNQPQHF	TGTGCCAGTAGTAAGGGGATCTCGCAAGGCAATCAGCCCCAGCATTTT
NA	TRBD1	TRBV6-5	TRBJ1-5	CASKPGQGIQPQHF	TGTGCCAGCAAACCGGGACAGGGGATCCAGCCCCAGCATTTT